These 20 T cell receptor beta chains came from one sample sequenced in a study of cytomegalovirus exposure and HLA in healthy donors (dated by TCRdb to about 2017). Library preparation was by the immunoSEQ multiplex PCR assay. For the multiplex PCR, a mixture combining 60 forward primers for TCR Vbeta segments and 13 reverse primers for TCR Jbeta segments was used. Held by TCRdb, this immuneACCESS table contains in-frame sequences only and omits some clones. Under half of the omission traces to an unresolved V gene where checked; the cause of the rest is unknown. The sample records over 100,000 clones, approximately 87% of which are singletons. The top ten clones comprise 1.5% to 1.7% of the sample. Sequenced material: PBMCs. Source of these receptors: a middle-aged man in good health and CMV-seronegative.

The rearrangement joins TRBV6-5 to TRBJ2-3; D unclear. The CDR3 is made up of 13 amino acids. Trimming pared 11 bases from V and 1 base from J, leaving 13 bases between. Germline V CDR1 and CDR2: MNHEY, SVGAGI. The CDR3 DNA is TGTGCCGCAGCAGGCTCCCGCACAGATACGCAGTATTTT. Encoded protein: CAAAGSRTDTQYF.

The J gene is TRBJ2-3, the V gene TRBV18; TRBD2 is a possible D gene (5 bases). The CDR3 covers 14 residues. Germline lookup yields CDR1 KGHSH and CDR2 LQKENI. Trimming stripped 5 bases from V and 0 bases from J, with 9 bases between. CDR3 DNA: TGTGCCAGCTCATCGGACTTGAGCACAGATACGCAGTATTTT. It codes for CASSSDLSTDTQYF.

The rearrangement links TRBV23-1 to TRBJ1-2, with TRBD1 matching 7 bases. TRBV23-1 has ORF status, its function being uncertain. V trimming: 4 bases; J trimming: 2 bases; junction bases outside the gene matches: 10. The CDR3 is 16 amino acids. CDR3 DNA sequence: TGCGCCAGCAGTCTTCAAGGCGACAGGGAAAACTATGGCTACACCTTC. This encodes CASSLQGDRENYGYTF.

The rearrangement links TRBV28 to TRBJ1-2; no clear D. V was trimmed by 5 bases and J by 1 base, leaving 8 bases between them. The CDR3 extends over 13 amino acids. From germline, CDR1 is MDHEN and CDR2 SYDVKM. Written as DNA, the CDR3 is TGTGCCAGCAGTCCCCCGGGTAACTATGGCTACACCTTC. Translation gives CASSPPGNYGYTF.

This chain joins TRBV4-3 and TRBJ2-3; D possibly corresponds to TRBD2 (5 bases). Germline CDR1 reads LGHNA; CDR2 reads YSLEER. V lost 1 base to trimming and J lost 1 base, with 12 bases between them. CDR3 size: 16 residues. The CDR3 region has the DNA TGCGCCAGCAGCCAAGTTGGCGGGTTACGCACAGATACGCAGTATTTT. It yields the protein CASSQVGGLRTDTQYF.

This chain uses TRBV11-1 with TRBJ2-7; TRBD1 is a possible D gene (6 bases). Trimming stripped 2 bases from V and 8 bases from J, with 22 bases between. The V gene's germline CDR1 is SGHAT and CDR2 FQDESV (reference sequence). This CDR3 contains 16 residues. CDR3 nucleotides: TGTGCCAGCAGCTTACCAACAACGAGGAAAGGGACACAGCAGTACTTC. Encoded protein: CASSLPTTRKGTQQYF.

The V and J genes are TRBV13 and TRBJ2-7; 9 nucleotides agree with TRBD1. The V segment lost 5 bases and the J segment 2 bases; nucleotides outside the gene matches: 10. The CDR3 is 16 residues long. Germline CDR1 is PRHDT and CDR2 is FYEKMQ (reference sequence). The CDR3 DNA reads as TGTGCCAGCAGCGGGGGGACAGGGAGTACGACCTACGAGCAGTACTTC. Amino acids: CASSGGTGSTTYEQYF.

This clone was detected only once. The V call is TRBV19, the J call TRBJ2-3, with 7 bases aligning to TRBD1. With 0 bases clipped from V and 7 bases from J, the junction kept 7 bases outside the gene matches. Per germline, CDR1 LNHDA and CDR2 SQIVND (reference sequence). The CDR3 has 15 amino acids. The CDR3 nucleotides are TGTGCCAGTAGTATAGACCTTAGGACAGGCAATACGCAGTATTTT. Translation gives CASSIDLRTGNTQYF. Full variable domain (outside the CDR3, taken from reference TRBV19 and TRBJ2-3): DGGITQSPKYLFRKEGQNVTLSCEQNLNHDAMYWYRQDPGQGLRLIYYSQIVNDFQKGDIAEGYSVSREKKESFPLTVTSAQKNPTAFYLCASSIDLRTGNTQYFGPGTRLTVL.

This clone is a singleton in its sample. This rearrangement joins TRBV28 to TRBJ2-5, with D perhaps TRBD1 (5 bases). V was cut by 5 bases and J by 5 bases, with 15 bases left in between. The CDR3 contains 14 residues. Germline CDR1 and CDR2: MDHEN and SYDVKM. CDR3 coding DNA: TGTGCCAGCAGTCCCCAGGGCATACCGGAGACCCAGTACTTC. Encoded protein: CASSPQGIPETQYF. Using reference TRBV28 and TRBJ2-5 for the parts outside the CDR3, the full variable domain is DVKVTQSSRYLVKRTGEKVFLECVQDMDHENMFWYRQDPGLGLRLIYFSYDVKMKEKGDIPEGYSVSREKKERFSLILESASTNQTSMYLCASSPQGIPETQYFGPGTRLLVL.

This chain links TRBV6-1 with TRBJ1-5; perhaps TRBD1 as D (6 bases). Germline CDR1 MNHNS, CDR2 SASEGT. The CDR3 consists of 14 residues. V dropped 1 base and J dropped 6 bases, with 10 bases sitting between them. The CDR3 nucleotides are TGTGCCAGCAGTGAAGAGGGGGGGAGTCAGCCCCAGCATTTT. Protein: CASSEEGGSQPQHF.

J is TRBJ2-2 and V is TRBV11-2; 8 bases are a match to TRBD2. The CDR3 is made up of 18 amino acids. Germline lookup yields CDR1 SGHAT and CDR2 FQNNGV. After removal of 4 bases from V and 5 bases from J, the junction contained 15 bases not matched to a gene. CDR3 amino acids: CASSSYPGGGRQTGELFF. In DNA, the CDR3 is TGTGCCAGCAGCTCTTATCCCGGGGGGGGGCGTCAAACCGGGGAGCTGTTTTTT.

The CDR3 here is CASSRGQGEDGYTF. CDR3 coding DNA: TGCGCCAGCAGCAGGGGACAGGGGGAGGATGGCTACACCTTC. The V call is TRBV5-1, the J call TRBJ1-2; 11 bases are shared with TRBD1. Germline V gives CDR1 SGHRS, CDR2 YFSETQ. V lost 4 bases to trimming and J lost 6 bases; unmatched junction nucleotides: 5. This CDR3 contains 14 residues.

This chain links TRBV6-5 with TRBJ2-7; 8 nucleotides match TRBD1. The CDR3 consists of 14 residues. Germline trimming cut 7 bases from V and 0 bases from J; bases unmatched to any gene: 5. Germline CDR1 MNHEY, CDR2 SVGAGI. CDR3 sequence reads: CASTPRGRSYEQYF. Here the CDR3 DNA reads TGTGCCAGCACTCCCAGGGGGCGCTCCTACGAGCAGTACTTC.

The chain has TRBV7-3 and TRBJ2-7; 12 bases match TRBD2. From germline, CDR1 is SGHTA and CDR2 FQGTGA. This CDR3 spans 15 amino acids. J lost 7 bases, V lost 4 bases, and 8 bases had no gene match. DNA of the CDR3: TGTGCCAGCAGCTCCCAAAGGCTAGCGGGAGGGGAGCAGTACTTC. Translating it yields CASSSQRLAGGEQYF.

The chain links TRBV7-6 to TRBJ2-7; a weak D match, TRBD2 (6 bases). Trimming shortened V by 0 bases and J by 4 bases, and 13 bases separated the two germline ends. The germline CDR1 and CDR2 sequences are SGHVS and FNYEAQ. The CDR3 is made up of 15 amino acids. The CDR3 protein is CASSLAPGSGYEQYF. The CDR3 bases are TGTGCCAGCAGCTTAGCACCCGGTAGCGGTTACGAGCAGTACTTC.

The chain employs TRBV5-1 and TRBJ2-3; 7 nucleotides align to TRBD1. Germline CDR1 and CDR2: SGHRS and YFSETQ. V shed 5 bases, J shed 1 base, and the junction held 4 bases outside the gene matches. The CDR3 consists of 14 residues. The chain's CDR3 is CASRLTGRTDTQYF. In nucleotides, the CDR3 is TGCGCCAGCAGACTGACAGGGCGCACAGATACGCAGTATTTT.

The V and J genes are TRBV6-1 and TRBJ2-3; a weak D match, TRBD1 (6 bases). Between the trimmed V and J ends, which lost 4 bases and 4 bases, there was a span of 15 bases. Germline CDR1 and CDR2: MNHNS and SASEGT. The CDR3 is 15 residues long. Here the CDR3 DNA reads TGTGCCAGCAGTGGAACAGGGTACGGGGCAGATACGCAGTATTTT. This gives the protein CASSGTGYGADTQYF.

The chain carries TRBV5-1 and TRBJ1-3, with a tentative D call TRBD1 (5 bases). Germline V lookup: CDR1 SGHRS, CDR2 YFSETQ. CDR3 length: 16 amino acids. V lost 5 bases and J 2 bases, leaving 17 bases between the germline ends. The CDR3 is CASSSRVGAAGNTIYF. In nucleotides, the CDR3 is TGCGCCAGCAGTTCCCGGGTAGGGGCTGCTGGAAACACCATATATTTT.

The V gene is TRBV5-4, the J gene TRBJ2-3, with D perhaps matching TRBD2 (6 bases). The CDR3 contains 14 residues. V was shortened by 4 bases and J by 4 bases, with 13 bases between the two germline ends. Germline V lookup: CDR1 SGHNT, CDR2 YYREEE (reference sequence). The CDR3 loop is CASSRTGDADTQYF. The CDR3 DNA sequence: TGTGCCAGCAGCCGGACGGGGGACGCAGATACGCAGTATTTT. The complete variable domain, with remaining parts taken from reference TRBV5-4 and TRBJ2-3, reads ETGVTQSPTHLIKTRGQQVTLRCSSQSGHNTVSWYQQALGQGPQFIFQYYREEENGRGNFPPRFSGLQFPNYSSELNVNALELDDSALYLCASSRTGDADTQYFGPGTRLTVL.

The rearrangement uses TRBV10-3 and TRBJ1-5; 8 positions match TRBD1. CDR3 length: 14 amino acids. Per the germline V gene, CDR1 is ENHRY and CDR2 is SYGVKD. J lost 5 bases, V lost 6 bases, and 6 bases had no gene match. The CDR3 sequence is CAIRDREGDQPQHF. CDR3 in DNA: TGTGCCATCAGGGACAGGGAGGGAGATCAGCCCCAGCATTTT.